This T cell receptor beta chain was sequenced during a study of blood T cells in healthy people across ages. CDR3 length equals 14 residues. Germline V gene lookup returns CDR1 SNHLY and CDR2 FYNNEI. With 6 bases removed from V and 7 bases from J, the gap between germline ends came to 18 bases. For the second PCR, which ran for 7 to 11 cycles, a sample-barcoded 5' primer and a J-beta primer mix were used. TCRdb redid the calling of the 5' RACE reads with MiXCR, one entry per CDR3 protein. The sample has 800,000 to 1,300,000 distinct CDR3 sequences; roughly 24% are singletons. This same sample was also part of a study on T cells of mothers and their children.

Sequencing was performed on blood. The V call is TRBV2, the J call TRBJ1-1, with D tentatively TRBD1 (5 bases). The sequence was obtained from a girl aged 2-9 years in good health. The CDR3 spells CASSESGTPGEAFF. CDR3 nucleotides: TGTGCCAGCAGCGAATCTGGGACTCCGGGTGAAGCTTTCTTT.